The sequence of this T cell receptor (beta chain) was determined in a study of technical replicates of blood from several donors (dated by TCRdb to 2016 to 2017). This clone was counted between two and nine times. Its specific antigen is unknown. Base qualities are not recorded, but no much larger clone differs from it by a single base. Library preparation was by the immunoSEQ multiplex PCR assay. In its TCRdb copy, this immuneACCESS table keeps in-frame sequences only and misses some clones. Where compared with another copy, unresolved V genes explain less than half of these, and the others have no known cause. The sample table contains about 75,000 clones; only one count was recorded for 75% to 95% of them. The ten top clones hold under 0.4% of the sample. In the germline V gene, CDR1 corresponds to SGHDT and CDR2 to YYEEEE. From the cysteine up to the phenylalanine, the CDR3 has a length of 12 residues. The kept DNA is CDR3 alone, 36 bases in frame from the first base. V is pared back by 3 bases and J by 3 bases, with 6 bases lying between the germline termini.

The material sequenced was T cells isolated from PBMCs. The sequence derives from a human donor in good health. Some clones in this sample may be carry-over from other donors' samples. Recombination connected TRBV5-6 to TRBJ1-1; a weak D assignment points to TRBD1 (6 bases agree). The CDR3 in this case is CASSSGDTEAFF. In nucleotide form, the sequence is TGTGCCAGCAGCTCAGGGGACACTGAAGCTTTCTTT. With the rest looked up from the reference TRBV5-6 and TRBJ1-1 genes rather than sequenced, the full variable domain is DAGVTQSPTHLIKTRGQQVTLRCSPKSGHDTVSWYQQALGQGPQFIFQYYEEEERQRGNFPDRFSGHQFPNYSSELNVNALLLGDSALYLCASSSGDTEAFFGQGTRLTVV.